The 29 T cell receptor beta chains below come from one sample, sequenced in a study of blood T cell repertoires in COVID-19. Using immunoSEQ multiplex PCR, the repertoire was profiled, and TCRdb retains in-frame clones only, with some absent. The sample carries 300,000 to 350,000 clones, around 89% recorded once. The sequencing sample was made of PBMCs or T cells enriched from blood (not recorded which). The receptor source for this set is a woman between 18 and 29 years old with acute COVID-19.

V and J are TRBV6-5 and TRBJ2-7, with a weak D call TRBD1 (5 bases). Germline V CDR1 and CDR2: MNHEY, SVGAGI. The CDR3 covers 13 residues. With 6 bases removed from V and 3 bases from J, the gap between germline ends came to 12 bases. CDR3 DNA sequence: TGTGCCAGCAGCTCTGGAAGGGGCTACGAGCAGTACTTC. Protein product: CASSSGRGYEQYF.

The V call is TRBV2, the J call TRBJ2-5; TRBD1 agrees at 8 bases. The J segment lost 4 bases and the V segment lost 5 bases, leaving 9 bases of the junction unmatched. This CDR3 has 15 residues. Germline lookup yields CDR1 SNHLY and CDR2 FYNNEI. CDR3 in DNA: TGTGCCAGCAGTTCGGACAGGGTTATAAGAGAGACCCAGTACTTC. It is translated as CASSSDRVIRETQYF. Supplemented by reference TRBV2 and TRBJ2-5, the full variable domain reads EPEVTQTPSHQVTQMGQEVILRCVPISNHLYFYWYRQILGQKVEFLVSFYNNEISEKSEIFDDQFSVERPDGSNFTLKIRSTKLEDSAMYFCASSSDRVIRETQYFGPGTRLLVL.

This sequence joins TRBV6-6 and TRBJ1-5; the D gene is possibly TRBD1 (6 bases). Trimming left V 5 bases short and J 0 bases short, with 17 bases between. Per the germline V gene, CDR1 is MNHNY and CDR2 is SVGAGI (reference sequence). This CDR3 is built from 17 residues. The DNA for the CDR3 is TGTGCCAGCAGTCAAAGCAGGGGCCCGGTTAGCAATCAGCCCCAGCATTTT. This translates into CASSQSRGPVSNQPQHF.

The V and J genes are TRBV29-1 and TRBJ2-7; 9 nucleotides match TRBD1. V shed 6 bases and J 7 bases; nucleotides not matched to a gene: 10. Germline values: CDR1 SQVTM, CDR2 ANQGSEA. The CDR3 spans 13 residues. The CDR3 sequence is CSVRDREAGEQYF. The CDR3 bases are TGCAGCGTGAGGGACAGGGAGGCGGGTGAGCAGTACTTC.

The chain uses TRBV15 and TRBJ1-5; 7 bases are shared with TRBD1. CDR1 LNHNV and CDR2 YYDKDF come from the germline V gene (reference sequence). Germline trimming cut 7 bases from V and 7 bases from J; bases unmatched to any gene: 4. The CDR3 extends over 12 amino acids. The CDR3 region has the DNA TGTGCCACCACCCAGGGGGTCCAGCCCCAGCATTTT. Its translation: CATTQGVQPQHF.

The V gene is TRBV19, the J gene TRBJ1-1; D unclear. Per germline, CDR1 LNHDA and CDR2 SQIVND (reference sequence). V was shortened by 3 bases and J by 6 bases, with 8 bases between the two germline ends. The CDR3 extends over 12 amino acids. The CDR3 here is CASSISDSEAFF. The CDR3 nucleotides read TGTGCCAGTAGTATCTCAGACTCTGAAGCTTTCTTT.

Here the CDR3 reads CAWRGQPNQPQHF. DNA of the CDR3: TGTGCCTGGAGGGGACAGCCAAATCAGCCCCAGCATTTT. The chain employs TRBV30 and TRBJ1-5; 7 bases agree with TRBD1. The CDR3 is made up of 13 amino acids. The germline gives CDR1 GTSNPN, CDR2 SVGIG (reference sequence). J gave up 4 bases and V 3 bases, and 3 bases lay outside the gene matches.

The V and J genes are TRBV2 and TRBJ1-5; the D gene is possibly TRBD1 (6 bases). The germline CDR1 and CDR2 sequences are SNHLY and FYNNEI. Trimming took off 6 bases at V and 6 bases at J, with 15 bases between the two ends. CDR3 length equals 14 residues. CDR3 nucleotides: TGTGCCAGCAGAATTGACAGGATCGCTCAGCCCCAGCATTTT. It translates to CASRIDRIAQPQHF.

This clone was seen only once. The chain carries TRBV14 and TRBJ1-2; possible D gene TRBD1, 6 bases. The V end lost 0 bases, the J end lost 4 bases, and 18 bases lay between the germline ends. Looked up from germline, CDR1 is SGHDN and CDR2 is FVKESK. There are 17 residues in the CDR3. The CDR3, as DNA: TGTGCCAGCAGCCAAGATAGCTCCGTGTCAGGGGCCTATGGCTACACCTTC. This gives the protein CASSQDSSVSGAYGYTF.

This clone was detected only once. The V gene is TRBV24-1, the J gene TRBJ2-3, with 7 bases identical to TRBD2. The germline V gene has CDR1 KGHDR and CDR2 SFDVKD. The CDR3 loop spans 16 amino acids. Trimming removed 3 bases from V and 2 bases from J; junction bases left unmatched: 7. CDR3 in DNA: TGTGCCACCAGTGATCCAGGGCGGGGGTACACAGATACGCAGTATTTT. This gives the protein CATSDPGRGYTDTQYF.

This clone came up a few times. Distinct nucleotide sequences in the sample also encode this CDR3. J is TRBJ2-7 and V is TRBV5-1; 7 bases align to TRBD1. This CDR3 contains 15 residues. Germline values: CDR1 SGHRS, CDR2 YFSETQ. The trim removed 0 bases at V and 1 base at J, leaving 4 bases unmatched. The CDR3 region is CASSLVAGGSYEQYF. The CDR3 DNA sequence: TGCGCCAGCAGCTTGGTGGCAGGGGGATCCTACGAGCAGTACTTC.

The chain employs TRBV29-1 and TRBJ2-4; D is unclear. Trimming cost V 2 bases and J 9 bases, with 20 bases left between them. Germline-derived CDR1 and CDR2 are SQVTM and ANQGSEA. The CDR3 extends over 15 amino acids. Here the CDR3 reads CSVEYGLRRPRIQYF. CDR3 sequence (DNA): TGCAGCGTTGAATACGGTTTGCGCAGGCCCCGCATTCAGTACTTC.

The chain uses TRBV11-3 and TRBJ1-1; no reliable D call. The V and J ends lost 3 bases and 1 base respectively, with 6 bases between them. The CDR3 covers 13 residues. Germline V lookup: CDR1 SGHNT, CDR2 YENEEA. Written as DNA, the CDR3 is TGTGCCAGCAGCTTTGCAGGGAACACTGAAGCTTTCTTT. The encoded protein is CASSFAGNTEAFF.

This sequence joins TRBV29-1 and TRBJ1-2; no clear D. Trimming cost V 1 base and J 4 bases, with 10 bases left between them. The CDR3 runs to 13 residues. CDR1 is SQVTM, CDR2 ANQGSEA, per germline. CDR3 protein: CSVEAREGYGYTF. The CDR3, as DNA: TGCAGCGTTGAAGCGAGGGAGGGCTATGGCTACACCTTC.

This sequence joins TRBV19 and TRBJ2-1, with a weak D call TRBD1 (5 bases). The CDR3 length is 16 residues. Trimming stripped 3 bases from V and 8 bases from J, with 20 bases between. Germline V gene sequence: CDR1 LNHDA, CDR2 SQIVND (reference sequence). The CDR3 loop is CASSIEIGARFHEQFF. CDR3 coding DNA: TGTGCCAGTAGTATTGAAATAGGGGCGAGGTTTCATGAGCAGTTCTTC.

CDR3 loop: CASTDPGTDKAFF. In DNA form, the CDR3 reads TGTGCCAGCACCGACCCTGGGACAGACAAAGCTTTCTTT. V gene TRBV9 combines with J gene TRBJ1-1; 7 bases are a match to TRBD1. This CDR3 comprises 13 residues. The germline gives CDR1 SGDLS, CDR2 YYNGEE. V lost 6 bases, J lost 9 bases, and 11 bases stayed unmatched.

This chain uses TRBV5-6 with TRBJ1-5; the D is unclear. The CDR3 runs to 14 residues. The V gene lost 1 base and the J gene lost 0 bases, with 5 bases spanning the gap. CDR1 and CDR2 from the germline V gene are SGHDT and YYEEEE. The chain's CDR3 is CASSLINSNQPQHF. For the CDR3, the DNA is TGTGCCAGCAGCTTGATTAATAGCAATCAGCCCCAGCATTTT.

The rearrangement links TRBV7-9 to TRBJ2-7; 10 bases align to TRBD1. Germline CDR1 reads SEHNR; CDR2 reads FQNEAQ (reference sequence). The CDR3 runs to 14 residues. After removal of 5 bases from V and 5 bases from J, the junction contained 6 bases not matched to a gene. This CDR3 reads CASSVRDRGHEQYF. CDR3 DNA: TGTGCCAGCAGCGTCCGGGACAGGGGACACGAGCAGTACTTC.

The CDR3 DNA reads TGTGCCAGCAGCCGGTGGGGGGTAACTGAAGCTTTCTTT. This translates into CASSRWGVTEAFF. The chain links TRBV5-4 to TRBJ1-1; maybe TRBD1 (5 bases). V lost 4 bases and J lost 5, with 12 bases in between. The CDR3 runs 13 residues. CDR1 and CDR2 (germline): SGHNT, YYREEE (reference sequence).

The chain employs TRBV13 and TRBJ2-7, with TRBD2 matching over 11 bases. The V gene end was trimmed by 5 bases and the J gene end by 5 bases; junction bases not matched to a gene: 5. In germline, CDR1 is PRHDT, CDR2 FYEKMQ (reference sequence). There are 14 residues in the CDR3. The CDR3 DNA is TGTGCCAGCAGCACTAGCGGGAGTAGTAACGAGCAGTACTTC. Protein product: CASSTSGSSNEQYF.

This chain connects TRBV7-2 to TRBJ2-3, with D possibly being TRBD2 (5 bases). With 5 bases removed from V and 3 bases from J, the gap between germline ends came to 18 bases. This CDR3 comprises 16 residues. Per the germline V gene, CDR1 is SGHTA and CDR2 is FQGNSA. As DNA, the CDR3 is TGTGCCAGCAGCCCGGTGTGGGAAAGAGGGACAGATACGCAGTATTTT. This gives the protein CASSPVWERGTDTQYF.

This clone has just one count. The chain has TRBV30 and TRBJ2-4; no clear D. CDR1 and CDR2 from the germline V gene are GTSNPN and SVGIG (reference sequence). Trimming shortened V by 0 bases and J by 1 base, and 7 bases separated the two germline ends. This CDR3 spans 14 amino acids. Here the CDR3 DNA reads TGTGCCTGGAGTGTACCCGGGGCCAAAAACATTCAGTACTTC. Translated, it gives CAWSVPGAKNIQYF.

The chain is built from TRBV7-2 and TRBJ2-7, with 11 bases fitting TRBD1. The trim removed 1 base at V and 2 bases at J, leaving 1 base unmatched. The CDR3 length is 15 residues. The germline V gene has CDR1 SGHTA and CDR2 FQGNSA. CDR3 protein: CASSLGTGGPYEQYF. CDR3 sequence (DNA): TGTGCCAGCAGCTTAGGGACAGGGGGCCCCTACGAGCAGTACTTC.

This rearrangement joins TRBV5-1 to TRBJ2-1, with D possibly TRBD2 on 6 matching bases. Trimming took 0 bases from V and 0 from J, leaving 10 bases between them. CDR3 length: 16 amino acids. Germline CDR1 SGHRS, CDR2 YFSETQ. The CDR3 DNA follows: TGCGCCAGCAGCTTGGGCGGGGCCAGCTCCTACAATGAGCAGTTCTTC. The encoded protein is CASSLGGASSYNEQFF.

V usage is TRBV7-9 and J usage is TRBJ2-1; 8 nucleotides line up with TRBD2. J lost 5 bases, V lost 1 base, and 13 bases had no gene match. Germline V gene sequence: CDR1 SEHNR, CDR2 FQNEAQ (reference sequence). This CDR3 contains 18 residues. CDR3 in DNA: TGTGCCAGCAGCTTAGGTGTGATGCGCGGGAGGAAGGACAATGAGCAGTTCTTC. Amino acids: CASSLGVMRGRKDNEQFF.

In this sample, this clone turned up once. The chain has TRBV7-9 and TRBJ2-5; D perhaps matches TRBD2 (6 bases). With 8 bases removed from V and 5 bases from J, the gap between germline ends came to 12 bases. Germline CDR1 SEHNR, CDR2 FQNEAQ (reference sequence). The CDR3 is made up of 12 amino acids. The CDR3 sequence: CASEGREETQYF. The CDR3 nucleotides read TGTGCCAGCGAGGGCCGGGAGGAGACCCAGTACTTC. The variable domain in full, completed from reference TRBV7-9 and TRBJ2-5, reads DTGVSQNPRHKITKRGQNVTFRCDPISEHNRLYWYRQTLGQGPEFLTYFQNEAQLEKSRLLSDRFSAERPKGSFSTLEIQRTEQGDSAMYLCASEGREETQYFGPGTRLLVL.

The chain has TRBV19 and TRBJ1-5; TRBD1 matches 7 bases. The germline V gene encodes CDR1 LNHDA and CDR2 SQIVND (reference sequence). The V gene end was trimmed by 4 bases and the J gene end by 1 base; junction bases not matched to a gene: 10. This CDR3 spans 17 amino acids. As DNA, the CDR3 is TGTGCCAGTAGTAGTAAGGGCCGGGACAGCAGCAATCAGCCCCAGCATTTT. Translated, it gives CASSSKGRDSSNQPQHF.

CDR3: CASSLDRGRETQYF. The CDR3 nucleotides read TGTGCCAGCAGCTTAGACAGGGGGCGGGAGACCCAGTACTTC. This chain uses TRBV7-2 with TRBJ2-5; TRBD1 matches 9 bases. V gave up 1 base and J gave up 5 bases; unmatched junction bases: 2. This CDR3 spans 14 amino acids. In germline, CDR1 is SGHTA, CDR2 FQGNSA. The full variable domain, rest sourced from reference TRBV7-2 and TRBJ2-5, is GAGVSQSPSNKVTEKGKDVELRCDPISGHTALYWYRQSLGQGLEFLIYFQGNSAPDKSGLPSDRFSAERTGGSVSTLTIQRTQQEDSAVYLCASSLDRGRETQYFGPGTRLLVL.

J is TRBJ2-1 and V is TRBV7-9; 11 bases align to TRBD2. The CDR3 loop spans 16 amino acids. CDR1 SEHNR and CDR2 FQNEAQ come from the germline V gene (reference sequence). Losses at the gene ends were 7 bases for V and 5 bases for J; bases not matched to a gene: 10. The CDR3 reads CASTPLGLAENNEQFF. CDR3 DNA sequence: TGTGCCAGCACCCCCCTGGGACTAGCGGAAAACAATGAGCAGTTCTTC.